The 26 T cell receptor beta chains given below trace back to one sample, sequenced in a study of T cell changes during pregnancy in multiple sclerosis. The data were produced by immunoSEQ multiplex PCR, yet TCRdb's version contains in-frame clones alone and is incomplete. Of tens of thousands of clones in the sample, approximately 93% are singletons; the top ten hold approximately 3.8%. This material consisted of CD8+ T cells from peripheral blood mononuclear cells, taken in the second trimester of pregnancy. These receptors all stem from a female donor with multiple sclerosis, enrolled in a pregnancy study.

This rearrangement joins TRBV10-3 to TRBJ2-2; no firm D call. The V gene lost 4 bases and the J gene lost 14 bases, with 11 bases spanning the gap. The V gene's germline CDR1 is ENHRY and CDR2 SYGVKD. The CDR3 is 11 residues long. The CDR3 nucleotides are TGTGCCATCAGTGTACTCGGGTCACTGTTTTTT. It encodes CAISVLGSLFF.

A single count supports this clone. V usage is TRBV6-1 and J usage is TRBJ1-1; the match to TRBD1 covers 9 bases. The CDR3 has 16 amino acids. V was clipped by 4 bases and J by 5 bases; unmatched bases: 11. The germline V gene has CDR1 MNHNS and CDR2 SASEGT. The CDR3 reads CASSAAGTGKGTEAFF. The CDR3 DNA sequence: TGTGCCAGCAGTGCCGCCGGGACAGGGAAAGGGACTGAAGCTTTCTTT.

V usage is TRBV7-6 and J usage is TRBJ2-1; D perhaps matches TRBD2 (5 bases). V dropped 1 base and J dropped 4 bases, with 11 bases sitting between them. Germline V gives CDR1 SGHVS, CDR2 FNYEAQ. The CDR3 extends over 15 amino acids. The CDR3 loop is CASSLDLAAYNEQFF. The DNA for the CDR3 is TGTGCCAGCAGCTTAGACCTAGCAGCTTACAATGAGCAGTTCTTC.

CDR3 residues: CASSLLGGNVLTF. The CDR3 bases are TGTGCCAGCAGTCTTCTCGGGGGGAACGTCCTGACTTTC. The chain combines TRBV27 with TRBJ2-6; 7 positions match TRBD2. Germline V gives CDR1 MNHEY, CDR2 SMNVEV (reference sequence). J gave up 10 bases and V 5 bases, and 5 bases lay outside the gene matches. This CDR3 spans 13 amino acids.

The V call is TRBV19, the J call TRBJ2-1, with a weak D call TRBD2 (5 bases). Per the germline V gene, CDR1 is LNHDA and CDR2 is SQIVND (reference sequence). V lost 7 bases to trimming and J lost 6 bases, with 19 bases between them. The CDR3 is made up of 15 amino acids. CDR3 sequence reads: CASTPGKGSGNEQFF. The CDR3 coding sequence is TGTGCCAGTACGCCGGGGAAAGGGTCTGGCAATGAGCAGTTCTTC.

V gene TRBV9 combines with J gene TRBJ2-1, with a tentative D call TRBD1 (7 bases). CDR1 and CDR2 (germline): SGDLS, YYNGEE. The CDR3 is made up of 15 amino acids. V lost 4 bases and J lost 2, with 13 bases in between. The CDR3 reads CASSPGGTPYNEQFF. The CDR3 DNA follows: TGTGCCAGCAGCCCAGGGGGGACACCCTACAATGAGCAGTTCTTC.

The rearrangement joins TRBV28 to TRBJ1-1; 7 bases are shared with TRBD1. The J segment lost 3 bases and the V segment lost 6 bases, leaving 4 bases of the junction unmatched. Germline V lookup: CDR1 MDHEN, CDR2 SYDVKM. The CDR3 has 13 amino acids. CDR3 protein: CASSWGTDTEAFF. The CDR3 DNA follows: TGTGCCAGCAGCTGGGGGACAGACACTGAAGCTTTCTTT.

The V call is TRBV19, the J call TRBJ1-1, with D perhaps matching TRBD1 (5 bases). Looked up from germline, CDR1 is LNHDA and CDR2 is SQIVND (reference sequence). The V and J ends lost 0 bases and 8 bases respectively, with 16 bases between them. This CDR3 is built from 15 residues. The CDR3 sequence: CASSIEEGPSEEAFF. The CDR3 region has the DNA TGTGCCAGTAGTATAGAGGAGGGACCCTCAGAGGAAGCTTTCTTT.

The chain is built from TRBV5-1 and TRBJ1-2; 10 positions agree with TRBD1. The V segment lost 4 bases and the J segment 8 bases; nucleotides outside the gene matches: 8. The V gene's germline CDR1 is SGHRS and CDR2 YFSETQ. The CDR3 sequence is 14 residues long. The CDR3 DNA reads as TGCGCCAGCAGCCCGGGGGGGACAGGGGAAGGCTACACCTTC. It encodes CASSPGGTGEGYTF.

The rearrangement joins TRBV19 to TRBJ1-2; D ambiguous. The CDR3 spans 16 residues. V shed 2 bases and J shed 7 bases, with 20 bases lying between them. Germline V gene lookup returns CDR1 LNHDA and CDR2 SQIVND (reference sequence). The CDR3 protein is CASSITTLHGAGGYTF. DNA for the CDR3: TGTGCCAGTAGTATAACGACCCTCCACGGCGCGGGTGGCTACACCTTC.

The chain links TRBV30 to TRBJ2-5; D might be TRBD2 (6 bases). CDR1 and CDR2 (germline): GTSNPN, SVGIG (reference sequence). Trimming took 1 base from V and 2 from J, leaving 11 bases between them. The length of the CDR3 is 14 residues. The CDR3 protein is CAWSAGTGQETQYF. The CDR3 region has the DNA TGTGCCTGGAGTGCCGGGACTGGACAAGAGACCCAGTACTTC. The full variable domain, rest sourced from reference TRBV30 and TRBJ2-5, is SQTIHQWPATLVQPVGSPLSLECTVEGTSNPNLYWYRQAAGRGLQLLFYSVGIGQISSEVPQNLSASRPQDRQFILSSKKLLLSDSGFYLCAWSAGTGQETQYFGPGTRLLVL.

This sequence joins TRBV29-1 and TRBJ1-3; D possibly corresponds to TRBD1 (5 bases). CDR3 size: 13 residues. V dropped 3 bases and J dropped 4 bases, with 10 bases sitting between them. Per germline, CDR1 SQVTM and CDR2 ANQGSEA. For the CDR3, the DNA is TGCAGCGTTGATCCAGGGCTCGGAAACACCATATATTTT. As protein: CSVDPGLGNTIYF.

The chain has TRBV11-2 and TRBJ2-4; 7 bases are shared with TRBD2. V lost 5 bases to trimming and J lost 15 bases; unmatched junction nucleotides: 7. The CDR3 sequence is 11 residues long. The germline gives CDR1 SGHAT, CDR2 FQNNGV. The CDR3 sequence: CASSPSTSLYF. The CDR3 bases are TGTGCCAGCAGCCCCTCGACTAGCCTGTACTTC.

The J gene is TRBJ2-5, the V gene TRBV27; 12 positions match TRBD2. CDR3 length: 15 amino acids. The junction had 4 bases not matched to a gene; V was cut back by 5 bases and J by 3 bases. Germline V gene sequence: CDR1 MNHEY, CDR2 SMNVEV (reference sequence). The CDR3 loop is CASSPRLAGEETQYF. The CDR3 DNA reads as TGTGCCAGCAGTCCTCGACTAGCGGGAGAAGAGACCCAGTACTTC.

The chain couples TRBV15 to TRBJ1-1; 7 bases align to TRBD1. Per the germline V gene, CDR1 is LNHNV and CDR2 is YYDKDF (reference sequence). The J segment lost 5 bases and the V segment lost 5 bases, leaving 5 bases of the junction unmatched. This CDR3 is built from 13 residues. The CDR3 DNA is TGTGCCACCAGCTACGGGGGACAGACTGAAGCTTTCTTT. Its protein is CATSYGGQTEAFF.

CDR3 DNA sequence: TGTGCCAGCAGCCCTCGGGAGGAGGACTACGAGCAGTACTTC. As protein: CASSPREEDYEQYF. The chain has TRBV9 and TRBJ2-7, with 7 bases identical to TRBD2. CDR3 length: 14 amino acids. From germline, CDR1 is SGDLS and CDR2 YYNGEE. V lost 4 bases and J lost 3; bases outside the gene matches: 7.

The chain has TRBV4-1 and TRBJ1-1; a possible D gene is TRBD1 (6 bases). The CDR3 has 16 residues. Germline assignment: CDR1 MGHRA and CDR2 YSYEKL. Deletions cut 4 bases from V and 3 bases from J, with 18 bases between. The DNA for the CDR3 is TGCGCCAGCAGCCCCAACTCCGGACAGTGGGACACTGAAGCTTTCTTT. This sequence encodes CASSPNSGQWDTEAFF.

This clone turned up a few times. CDR3 sequence reads: CASVAGTEIYNEQFF. The CDR3 region has the DNA TGTGCCAGTGTCGCCGGGACAGAAATTTACAATGAGCAGTTCTTC. The chain carries TRBV19 and TRBJ2-1, with 7 bases fitting TRBD1. The V and J ends lost 8 bases and 4 bases, in that order; junction bases with no gene match: 11. Germline-derived CDR1 and CDR2 are LNHDA and SQIVND (reference sequence). This CDR3 is built from 15 residues.

This chain uses TRBV5-1 with TRBJ2-2; D ambiguous. The CDR3 runs to 16 residues. V lost 2 bases to trimming and J lost 1 base, with 12 bases between them. CDR1 and CDR2 (germline): SGHRS, YFSETQ. CDR3 coding DNA: TGCGCCAGCAGCTTAATCTTGGCAGGGAACACCGGGGAGCTGTTTTTT. Translated: CASSLILAGNTGELFF.

This clone has just one count. The V gene is TRBV13, the J gene TRBJ2-7; D remains ambiguous. The CDR3 is 14 residues long. The germline V gene encodes CDR1 PRHDT and CDR2 FYEKMQ (reference sequence). The V end lost 3 bases, the J end lost 2 bases, and 11 bases lay between the germline ends. The CDR3 DNA follows: TGTGCCAGCAGCTTGAATGCCGGTCCCTACGAGCAGTACTTC. It specifies CASSLNAGPYEQYF. Supplemented by reference TRBV13 and TRBJ2-7, the full variable domain reads AAGVIQSPRHLIKEKRETATLKCYPIPRHDTVYWYQQGPGQDPQFLISFYEKMQSDKGSIPDRFSAQQFSDYHSELNMSSLELGDSALYFCASSLNAGPYEQYFGPGTRLTVT.

This chain joins TRBV5-1 and TRBJ2-1; TRBD2 matches at 8 bases. Trimming took 4 bases from V and 2 from J; bases not matched to a gene: 8. CDR1 is SGHRS, CDR2 YFSETQ, per germline. CDR3 length: 16 residues. This CDR3 reads CASSPWTSRAYNEQFF. The DNA of the CDR3 is TGCGCCAGCAGCCCTTGGACTAGCCGAGCCTACAATGAGCAGTTCTTC.

This clone has more than one count but fewer than ten. The V and J genes are TRBV5-8 and TRBJ1-2; D remains ambiguous. The CDR3 spans 12 residues. CDR1 SGHTS and CDR2 YDEGEE come from the germline V gene. Trimming removed 3 bases at V and 8 bases at J, with 11 bases between. The CDR3 protein is CASSSTVHGYTF. As DNA, the CDR3 is TGTGCCAGCAGCTCAACGGTGCACGGCTACACCTTC.

The V and J genes are TRBV7-8 and TRBJ2-1, with TRBD2 matching 11 bases. This CDR3 is 13 amino acids long. V lost 5 bases, J lost 7 bases, and 1 base stayed unmatched. Per germline, CDR1 SGHVS and CDR2 FQNEAQ. The CDR3 bases are TGTGCCAGCAGCCGACTAGCGGGGAATGAGCAGTTCTTC. Encoded protein: CASSRLAGNEQFF.

The chain joins TRBV9 to TRBJ1-1; D is perhaps TRBD1 (5 bases). The germline V gene has CDR1 SGDLS and CDR2 YYNGEE. The V end was cut by 0 bases, the J end by 1 base, with 7 bases between. This CDR3 contains 14 residues. This CDR3 is CASSVVGGNTEAFF. DNA of the CDR3: TGTGCCAGCAGCGTAGTCGGGGGGAACACTGAAGCTTTCTTT.

This clone was detected once. The gene calls are TRBV11-2 and TRBJ1-1; TRBD1 might be the D (6 bases). Germline CDR1 is SGHAT and CDR2 is FQNNGV. This CDR3 contains 17 residues. Between the trimmed V and J ends, which lost 1 base and 0 bases, there was a span of 15 bases. The CDR3 spells CASSLVRVRDMNTEAFF. For the CDR3, the DNA is TGTGCCAGCAGCTTAGTAAGGGTCAGGGACATGAACACTGAAGCTTTCTTT.

This clone was seen a few times. The V and J genes are TRBV4-3 and TRBJ2-2; TRBD1 matches at 7 bases. This CDR3 is 16 amino acids long. Germline V gene data show CDR1 as LGHNA and CDR2 as YSLEER. V shed 4 bases and J 4 bases; nucleotides not matched to a gene: 9. The CDR3 sequence is CASSLSDRWSTGELFF. The CDR3 coding sequence is TGCGCCAGCAGCCTTTCGGACAGGTGGAGCACCGGGGAGCTGTTTTTT.